This paragraph reports one TCR beta chain. Its target antigen remains unknown. No base quality values were provided; no much bigger clone lies one nucleotide off. Based on the germline V gene (reference sequence), the CDR1 and CDR2 sequences are GTSNPN and SVGIG. The CDR3 has 13 amino acids, counting the end cysteine and phenylalanine. Only the CDR3 region is kept as DNA, spanning 39 bases read in frame from base 1. The germline V and J ends show losses of 5 bases and 9 bases respectively, and no gene match explains 4 bases of the junction. The data originate from a study of CD8+ T cells in alopecia areata listed by TCRdb under 2018. Regarding the complete study: Treated patients were enrolled in an open-label pilot trial of oral tofacitinib, 5 to 10 mg twice daily, for moderate-to-severe alopecia areata. On the human side, TCRbeta sequencing was run on scalp tissue and on sorted CD4+ and CD8+ peripheral blood T cells from healthy controls and from alopecia areata patients with either patchy or totalis/universalis disease. RNA came from the PAXgene miRNA kit for fixed scalp, the miRNeasy kit for PBMCs, and the RNeasy kit for mouse skin. For the treated patients, the SALT score, which quantifies what percentage of scalp surface area is affected, served as the measure of disease severity. Patients on tofacitinib were biopsied at baseline and after 4 and 24 weeks of treatment, and several of the patients also had a later scalp biopsy. Patients stayed on tofacitinib for 6 to 18 months and then had 6 months of follow-up off drug so that delayed response and recurrence could be assessed. Clonality in the scalp was compared among normal scalp (n=4), patchy alopecia areata scalp (n=8), and alopecia totalis/universalis scalp (n=8). The study used high-throughput TCRbeta sequencing to examine T cell clonal expansion in alopecia areata, in both the C3H/HeJ mouse model and human patients. Amplification of TCRbeta CDR3 regions was done by immunoSEQ multiplex PCR using 35 Vbeta forward primers and 13 Jbeta reverse primers. What the authors observed across the whole study: Scalp TCR repertoire analysis is complicated because resident alphabeta T cells in normal human skin are also sequenced, whereas mouse skin is dominated by gammadelta T cells. Compared with normal scalp, lesional scalp, particularly in alopecia totalis/universalis, had higher clonality and more expanded CD8+ clones, which suggests antigenic drive. Because the treated cohort was small and included a single nonresponder, larger studies are needed to assess links between baseline CD8+ expansion and response. Tofacitinib significantly decreased scalp clonality and the number of expanded CD8+ clones among the top 100 scalp clones. During tofacitinib treatment, many expanded lesional clones remained in scalp and blood, and this persistence may partly explain relapse after treatment is stopped. Shared TCR sequences between patients were less evident than in mice, which may be partly attributable to HLA diversity in the patient population.

The sample's time point label, decoded: roughly 27 days on oral tofacitinib. This sample's treatment or condition label indicates: oral pan-JAK inhibitor, 5-10 mg twice daily. Lesional scalp punch biopsies and peripheral blood were obtained from alopecia areata patients. PBMCs were isolated by density centrifugation and stained for CD3, CD4 and CD8, after which CD4+ and CD8+ T cells were sorted on a FACSAria. The method behind the library was the immunoSEQ multiplex PCR assay. To provide template for TCR sequencing, every sample had RNA extracted and reverse transcribed into cDNA. SuperScript III was used for first-strand cDNA synthesis, primed with a 2:1 mix of oligo-dT and random hexamers. A synthetic immune receptor repertoire was used to assess amplification bias, and residual bias was removed computationally. In the source study's methods: Raw reads were preprocessed for error removal, and CDR3 was defined according to IMGT conventions as running from the conserved cysteine to phenylalanine. Clonality was calculated as 1 minus Shannon entropy normalized by log2 of the number of productive unique TCRs. Whether each scalp clone was CD4 or CD8 was inferred by checking scalp TCRbeta sequences against the CD4 and CD8 repertoires from sorted blood. The source is immuneACCESS, and TCRdb retained only in-frame sequences with V and J called. Part of the clones is not carried over; for the studies checked, unresolved V genes explain less than half of this, and the remainder is unexplained. Clone size and V and J calls were adopted from that table, with D and trimming inferred from the DNA. The sample has more than 150,000 clones on record, 60% to 70% of them singletons. The ten largest clonotypes hold roughly 3.3% of the sample.

The TCR was taken from a human donor with alopecia areata. The source material was CD4+ T cells sorted from blood, sampled at week 4, from a patient treated with tofacitinib. The chain uses TRBV30 and TRBJ2-5; TRBD2 lines up with 15 middle nucleotides. The CDR3 region has the sequence CAWRTSGGAPQYF. At the DNA level, the sequence is TGTGCCTGGCGGACTAGCGGGGGGGCCCCCCAGTACTTC.